This entry concerns a single TCR beta chain. There is no known antigen for this receptor. Base qualities are missing; no much larger clone stands one base away. These data are taken from a study of cytomegalovirus exposure and HLA in healthy donors (dated by TCRdb to 2017 to 2019). In the study overall: In an earlier analysis of fewer than 750 of the donors, 276 Gb of sequence data and 90 million to 120 million unique TCR beta sequences from 150 million to 200 million T cells were reported. An early release that covered 500 to 800 HLA-typed donors contained approximately 300 gigabases of sequencing data and 75 million to 100 million unique TCR sequences. The genetic ancestry cluster associated with self-reported Caucasian donors included roughly 84% of the 398 genotyped donors. The aim of the study was to test whether cataloging public T cell receptors could identify signatures of past pathogen exposure. The T cell repertoires of 666 subjects were profiled by immunosequencing and related to cytomegalovirus serostatus. In addition to the first cohort of roughly 700 subjects, a separate validation cohort of some 120 different subjects was used. To predict cytomegalovirus infection status, the study brought together high-throughput TCR immunosequencing, statistical association of individual TCRs with disease status, and machine learning. In a later analysis, previously published TCR beta repertoires from 666 donors were re-analyzed and high-resolution HLA genotyping was added so that TCR occurrence patterns could be studied. The later analysis used no new phenotypic data to find candidate immune exposures, relying instead on TCR beta sequences and their occurrence across donors. An earlier analysis of more than 450 of the donors used high-throughput TCR beta sequencing to judge whether each TCR beta V gene segment behaved as functional or pseudogenic. Alongside the repertoire data, information on donor age, sex, ethnicity and CMV serostatus was compiled. A later genetic analysis took genome-wide SNP genotypes for about 55% of the 666 donors and used that subset as a discovery cohort. Every discovery cohort repertoire had been produced on one sequencing platform. HLA typing included class I and class II loci at four-digit resolution. Typing coverage varied by locus: roughly 629-640 donors for A, B, C, DRB1 and DQB1; roughly 510 for DQA1; over 600 for DPA1; around 490 for DPB1. Roughly five DR-DQ haplotypes were handled as single units for association and clustering because linkage in the cohort was strong. Across about 370 genotyped donors of the cohort, an average of approximately 240,000 unique TCR beta nucleotide sequences per donor were sequenced, and roughly 17% of those sequences were non-productive. What the work shows at the level of the full study, not this receptor alone: In a later analysis, several top co-occurrence clusters were reported to appear linked to parvovirus B19, influenza, CMV and Epstein-Barr virus. A later genetic analysis associated a missense DCLRE1C variant with V-gene and J-gene trimming of TCR beta chains, and an independent cohort replicated the association. Cytomegalovirus status was reported to be diagnosed by the classifier with high specificity and sensitivity in both the original and validation cohorts. Most TCR sequences were observed very rarely across donors, whereas some public TCRs were present in many individuals. Because some donors lacked HLA typing at each locus, the association tests relied only on the typed subset. Most CMV-associated TCR beta chains appeared to be HLA-restricted in a later analysis, and the HLA associations seemed to be driven largely by CMV exposure. The authors suggested that the approach could potentially be extended to other disease states and immunological phenotypes. A further reported finding was that TCR beta sequences accurately predicted the HLA-A and HLA-B alleles for most subjects in the first cohort. A cluster of highly shared sequence variants was judged likely to be a technical artifact of the sequencing pipeline. Immune exposure information for the cohort was limited to CMV serostatus. When HLA alleles, especially DR and DQ, strongly co-occurred, TCR associations were difficult to assign to individual alleles. Because counts were too low, about 15 rarely observed V segments, including chromosome 9 orphons, were left out of the earlier analysis of roughly 600 of the donors. An earlier analysis of several hundred of the donors showed that most TCR beta V segments appeared in productive rearrangements either about 87% or about 30% of the time, which broadly matched IMGT annotations. The cohort was sequenced for TCR beta chains only, and without alpha or paired-chain data the features that could be detected were limited. The study listed 150 to 200 TCR beta chains as associated with cytomegalovirus. In a later genetic analysis, fewer N-insertions in productive TCRs were reported among donors in an Asian-associated ancestry cluster than the roughly 700-donor mean. The presence/absence analyses assumed that sequencing depth was roughly uniform across donors, and that assumption may not be true. Compared with equally common non-associated chains, HLA-associated TCR beta chains in a later analysis were more clonally expanded and had lower generation probabilities. In vitro tests confirmed that three of the cytomegalovirus-associated TCR beta chains recognize cytomegalovirus antigens. Correlated functional status among segregating V segments might reflect linkage disequilibrium, but an unknown experimental factor could not be ruled out. A later analysis associated 16,951 TCR beta sequences with specific HLA alleles at a false discovery rate of 0.05. According to a later analysis, TCR association rates differed among HLA loci, with DRB1 alleles showing the most associated TCRs and HLA-C alleles showing the fewest.

The cohort was made up of roughly 670 healthy bone marrow donors. At the time of sampling, every cohort member was nominally healthy, though immune exposures that went unrecorded were likely present. The donor tested CMV seropositive, placing the donor among the 250 to 300 seropositive members of the cohort. A peripheral blood sample was collected from each donor, and TCR beta sequencing was performed on peripheral blood mononuclear cells. The Qiagen DNeasy Blood Extraction Kit was used to extract genomic DNA from the blood cell samples. The library relied on the immunoSEQ multiplex PCR assay. A mixture of 60 forward primers for TCR Vbeta segments and 13 reverse primers for TCR Jbeta segments was used in the multiplex PCR. A multiplex PCR assay on genomic DNA amplified the CDR3 region of rearranged TCR beta genes. Amplified TCR beta libraries were sequenced as 87-base-pair reads on the Illumina HiSeq System. In the authors' own workflow: A later analysis tallied some 79 million unique TCR beta chains across the 666 repertoires, and some 10 million of those chains were shared by two or more donors. To remove PCR and sequencing errors, raw reads were error-corrected and collapsed into unique sequences using a nearest-neighbor algorithm that merged closely related sequences. V, D and J gene segments were assigned by aligning CDR3 sequences to IMGT reference sequences. For a sequence to be retained, a match of at least six nucleotides to both a V gene segment and a J gene segment was required. Rearrangements were called productive when the CDR3 lacked stop codons and stayed in frame with V and J; all others were non-productive. CDR3 was defined according to IMGT convention as the region running from the second conserved V-encoded cysteine to the conserved J-encoded phenylalanine. The earlier analysis of 587 of the donors excluded any sequence lacking an unambiguous match to a single V gene segment. In an earlier analysis of roughly 600 of the donors, a V segment was called functional when productive rearrangements were above 56.7%, and segregating when the standard deviation between donors exceeded 5%. A statistical classification framework was built for diagnosing cytomegalovirus status from the catalog of TCR beta chain sequences. In a later analysis, V and J genes were assigned by comparing TCR nucleotide sequences against IMGT/GENE-DB human TR gene sequences. Using the TCRdist pipeline, a later analysis assigned CDR3 sequences along with most-parsimonious VDJ recombination scenarios. In a later analysis, every TCR beta chain was defined by the combination of its CDR3 amino acid sequence and its V-gene family, and reads without a unique V-gene family were dropped. In a later analysis, fewer than 600 highly shared, low-generation-probability nucleotide sequences were removed to address suspected cross-contamination and a sequencing artifact. In a later analysis, a clonal expansion index was calculated for each public chain from normalized within-repertoire ranks of inferred template counts. In a later analysis, generation probabilities were computed using a VDJ recombination model fitted to out-of-frame rearrangements, and the results were checked against IGoR. Hypergeometric tests were used in a later analysis to score TCR-TCR, TCR-HLA and TCR-CMV co-occurrence, with a repertoire-size bias correction applied to the TCR pairs. In a later analysis, false discovery rates were estimated by permuting HLA or CMV assignments 20 times. In a later analysis, co-occurring TCRs were grouped using DBSCAN, and TCRdist sequence similarity was added for clustering within HLA-allele-positive subsets. For co-occurrence clustering, repertoires with fewer than 30,000 or more than 120,000 public chains were excluded, along with 5 or 6 repertoires with anomalous nucleotide sharing. This is the immuneACCESS table as TCRdb keeps it, with only in-frame sequences that have V and J called. A part of the clones is gone; compared with another copy, unresolved V genes explain less than half, and the rest is unexplained. Clone size and the V and J calls come from that table; the DNA yielded D and trimming. Present in this sample are about 130,000 clones, about three quarters of which were seen just once. More than 2.5% of the sample is in the top ten clones.

The sequence came from a woman aged 55-69 years in good health and CMV-seropositive. The sample taken for sequencing was PBMCs.

The nucleotide sequence is TGTGCCAGCAGCTTAGCGGGACAGCCCTACGAGCAGTACTTC. Its protein product is CASSLAGQPYEQYF. The chain uses TRBV13 and TRBJ2-7, and 7 junction bases match TRBD1. Trimmed from V: 1 base; trimmed from J: 2 bases; junction bases lacking a gene match: 2. The CDR3, from cysteine to phenylalanine, totals 14 residues. The entry retains the CDR3 DNA only, 42 bases that are in frame from base 1. CDR1 and CDR2 were assigned from the germline V gene (reference sequence) as PRHDT and FYEKMQ.